A selection of T cell receptor beta chains follows, all from one sample in a study of tumor-infiltrating lymphocytes in primary liver carcinoma. TCRdb reprocessed the multiplex PCR reads via MiXCR and lists one record per CDR3 protein. This table has about 330,000 distinct CDR3 sequences, 65% appearing once. The sequencing input was peripheral blood. Receptor source: a man aged 35-49 years with primary liver carcinoma and hepatitis B virus infection. Each CDR3 is given with its conserved first and last residue. The D gene is left open where the match is weak. Rows give clone size only sometimes, using once, few, many, or a class for an expanded clone.

d_call clone_size j_call v_call cdr3_nt cdr3_aa
TRBD2 - TRBJ2-5 TRBV11-2 TGTGCCAGCAGCTCGTCCGGGACTAGCAGAGAGACCCAGTACTTC CASSSSGTSRETQYF
- - TRBJ2-1 TRBV18 TGTGCCAGCTCACCCGGCCGTGTAGGCTATGAGCAGTTCTTC CASSPGRVGYEQFF
TRBD1 once TRBJ2-5 TRBV10-3 TGTACCATCAGTCGGGACAGGAGGCTCCAAGAGACCCAGTACTTC CTISRDRRLQETQYF
TRBD2 - TRBJ2-1 TRBV11-3 TGTGCCAGTAACTTAGACCCTACTGAGGCGGGAGGGCGCAGGCAGTTCTTC CASNLDPTEAGGRRQFF
- many TRBJ1-6 TRBV4-1 TGCGCCAGCAGCCAAGAGTGGTCAAATTCACCCCTCCACTTT CASSQEWSNSPLHF
TRBD1 - TRBJ1-1 TRBV11-2 TGTGCCAGCAGCCCTTGGGAGGGGGCGGACACTGGAGCTTTCTTT CASSPWEGADTGAFF
TRBD1 few TRBJ2-2 TRBV6-5 TGTGCCAGCAGCCTGGGACAGGGGGTGATCGGGGAGCTGTTTTTT CASSLGQGVIGELFF
- - TRBJ2-3 TRBV5-1 TGCGCCAGCAGGATCGGAGGGCTGTTGACAGATACGCAGTATTTT CASRIGGLLTDTQYF
- - TRBJ2-3 TRBV5-6 TGTGCCAGCAGCGCCGACGGGGGAGTCCCAGATACGCAGTATTTT CASSADGGVPDTQYF
TRBD2 few TRBJ2-4 TRBV5-4 TGTGCCAGCAGCGGGGGGGAGGTAGGGAACATTCAGTACTTC CASSGGEVGNIQYF
TRBD1 - TRBJ1-5 TRBV6-5 TGTGCCAGCAGCCCTGGGACAGGGGGCCGGGGTAATCAGCCCCATCATTTT CASSPGTGGRGNQPHHF
TRBD1 many TRBJ2-1 TRBV6-1 TGTGCCAGTCGGACAGGGTCGAGCAATGAGCAGTTCTTC CASRTGSSNEQFF
- once TRBJ2-7 TRBV20-1 TGCAGTGCTAGTGACTTTTCTGAGCAGTACTTC CSASDFSEQYF
TRBD1 - TRBJ2-1 TRBV6-2/TRBV6-3 TGTGCCAGCAGTCGCCTACGTAGGACAGGCAATGTCAATGAGCAGTTTTTC CASSRLRRTGNVNEQFF
- - TRBJ1-2 TRBV6-1 TGTGCCAGCAGGCTCGGACGGGGAGCTAACTATGGCTACACCTTC CASRLGRGANYGYTF
- - TRBJ1-1 TRBV29-1 TGCAGCGCCGAGGGAAGGGGAGCATCTTACACAGAAGCTTCCTTT CSAEGRGASYTEASF
- - TRBJ2-1 TRBV30 TGTGCCGGGTCTAGGTTCAATGAGCAGTTCTTC CAGSRFNEQFF
TRBD1 - TRBJ2-5 TRBV5-4 TGTGCCAGCAGCACTGACAGGGGGCGAGAGACCAAGTACTTC CASSTDRGRETKYF
TRBD1 - TRBJ1-1 TRBV12-3/TRBV12-4 TGTGCCAGCAGGGCCACAGGGGGCGAAGCTTTCTTT CASRATGGEAFF
- - TRBJ2-1 TRBV19 TGTGCCAGTACCATCGGGCTAGGGGAATACAATGAGCAGTTCTTC CASTIGLGEYNEQFF
TRBD2 few TRBJ2-3 TRBV7-2 TGTGCCAGCAGCCGGGACTACCTAAGCACAGATACGCAGTATTTT CASSRDYLSTDTQYF
- - TRBJ2-3 TRBV12-3/TRBV12-4 TGTGCTAGCAGTCAGGGTACAGATACGCGGTATTTT CASSQGTDTRYF
TRBD1 - TRBJ2-2 TRBV11-2 TGTGCCAGCAGCCTGGACAGGGCGGAAAACAGCGGGGAGCTGTTTTTT CASSLDRAENSGELFF
- many TRBJ1-2 TRBV12-3/TRBV12-4 TGTGCCAGCAGTTTAGCGGGTGGGTCTGGCTACACCTTC CASSLAGGSGYTF
TRBD2 many TRBJ2-5 TRBV19 TGTGCCAGTAGTATAGCCGGACTAGCGGGAGGCGAGACCCAGTACTTC CASSIAGLAGGETQYF
- - TRBJ2-5 TRBV11-2 TGTGCCAGCAGCTTAGCGAGGCTAGCCCTGGGAAAAGAGACCCAGTACTTC CASSLARLALGKETQYF
- - TRBJ2-7 TRBV11-1 TGTGCCAGCAGTCCTAGGTCTGATACCCTCTACGAGCAGTACTTC CASSPRSDTLYEQYF
- few TRBJ2-7 TRBV5-5 TGTGCCAGCAGCTTGGTCGGGACTCCCTTGAACGAGCAGTACTTC CASSLVGTPLNEQYF
- - TRBJ2-7 TRBV7-8 TGTGCCAGCAGCTTGGGCGGCCCCTGCGAGCAGTACTTC CASSLGGPCEQYF
TRBD1 many TRBJ1-3 TRBV11-2 TGTGCCAGCAGCTTACATGCAGGGGGCGCGTCTGGAAACACCATATATTTT CASSLHAGGASGNTIYF
TRBD2 few TRBJ2-2 TRBV7-3 TGTGCCAGCAGCCCCGGGGGGAGCGGGAGAATGTGGACCGGGGAGCTGTTTTTT CASSPGGSGRMWTGELFF
TRBD1 - TRBJ2-1 TRBV29-1 TGCAGCGTTGAAGATGTCGGACAGGCTAAGCAGTTCTTT CSVEDVGQAKQFF